The 22 T cell receptor beta chains below come from one sample, sequenced in a study of T cell repertoires in cytomegalovirus infection. TCRdb re-analysed the reads in MiXCR, keeping a single row per CDR3 protein. The table has 250,000 to 300,000 distinct CDR3 sequences, roughly 26% seen once; the top ten hold 11% to 15%. What was sequenced was PBMCs. The source is a human donor in good health (CMV status not recorded). Some clones in this sample may be carry-over from other donors' samples.

V and J are TRBV28 and TRBJ1-3; D is unresolved. The V end lost 4 bases, the J end lost 1 base, and 11 bases lay between the germline ends. There are 15 residues in the CDR3. Per germline, CDR1 MDHEN and CDR2 SYDVKM. The DNA for the CDR3 is TGTGCCAGCAGTTCACCCGGACTGTCTGGAAACACCATATATTTT. The encoded protein is CASSSPGLSGNTIYF.

The gene calls are TRBV11-2 and TRBJ1-5; D unclear. The ends were cut back, 5 bases at V and 0 bases at J, with 11 bases in the middle. Per the germline V gene, CDR1 is SGHAT and CDR2 is FQNNGV. The CDR3 extends over 15 amino acids. This CDR3 reads CASSPGRHSNQPQHF. The CDR3 region has the DNA TGTGCCAGCAGCCCTGGAAGGCATAGCAATCAGCCCCAGCATTTT. The full variable domain, rest sourced from reference TRBV11-2 and TRBJ1-5, is EAGVAQSPRYKIIEKRQSVAFWCNPISGHATLYWYQQILGQGPKLLIQFQNNGVVDDSQLPKDRFSAERLKGVDSTLKIQPAKLEDSAVYLCASSPGRHSNQPQHFGDGTRLSIL.

This clonotype was seen more than once but under ten times. The chain couples TRBV28 to TRBJ2-3; 8 positions match TRBD1. The trim removed 3 bases at V and 4 bases at J, leaving 9 bases unmatched. CDR1 and CDR2 from the germline V gene are MDHEN and SYDVKM. The CDR3 is made up of 16 amino acids. CDR3 in DNA: TGTGCCAGCAGTTTCCCCGGGACAGGAGGCGCAGATACGCAGTATTTT. Translated: CASSFPGTGGADTQYF.

This clonotype turned up a few times. This chain uses TRBV6-5 with TRBJ1-4; the D gene is possibly TRBD1 (6 bases). V was trimmed by 6 bases and J by 4 bases, leaving 18 bases between them. The CDR3 loop spans 16 amino acids. Germline V gives CDR1 MNHEY, CDR2 SVGAGI. The CDR3 nucleotides are TGTGCCAGCAGCCCTCGGCAGGGGTCGGGTAATGAAAAACTGTTTTTT. The encoded protein is CASSPRQGSGNEKLFF.

The chain recombines TRBV28 with TRBJ1-4; no definite D call. Trimming cost V 7 bases and J 3 bases, with 18 bases left between them. Germline values: CDR1 MDHEN, CDR2 SYDVKM. This CDR3 comprises 16 residues. The CDR3 DNA reads as TGTGCCAGCACCCACCTCGGGGAGAGAGCTAATGAAAAACTGTTTTTT. Translating gives CASTHLGERANEKLFF.

The chain is built from TRBV12-3 or TRBV12-4 and TRBJ2-4; 9 nucleotides match TRBD1. The V segment lost 5 bases and the J segment 2 bases; nucleotides outside the gene matches: 13. CDR3 length equals 18 residues. Here the CDR3 reads CASSTGTGILNTKNIQYF. In nucleotides, the CDR3 is TGTGCCAGCAGTACCGGGACAGGGATCCTAAACACCAAAAACATTCAGTACTTC.

This chain links TRBV2 with TRBJ1-4; the match to TRBD1 covers 8 bases. The junction had 7 bases not matched to a gene; V was cut back by 3 bases and J by 7 bases. The germline V gene has CDR1 SNHLY and CDR2 FYNNEI. The CDR3 contains 15 residues. CDR3 loop: CASSDPGQGGEKLFF. In nucleotides, the CDR3 is TGTGCCAGCAGTGACCCCGGACAGGGAGGTGAAAAACTGTTTTTT.

In this sample, this clonotype turned up once. The chain links TRBV12-3 or TRBV12-4 to TRBJ1-2, with a weak D call TRBD1 (6 bases). CDR3 size: 14 residues. V was pared by 6 bases and J by 5 bases, with 16 bases between. The CDR3 sequence: CASSLTSGAYGYTF. In nucleotides, the CDR3 is TGTGCCAGCAGCCTAACTTCGGGGGCTTATGGCTACACCTTC.

CDR3 residues: CASSLDRGRLIGELFF. The CDR3 DNA is TGTGCCAGCAGCTTAGACAGGGGGCGCTTGATCGGGGAGCTGTTTTTT. The chain employs TRBV11-2 and TRBJ2-2, with 8 positions matching TRBD1. Germline trimming cut 0 bases from V and 7 bases from J; bases unmatched to any gene: 7. CDR3 length equals 16 residues. Germline CDR1 is SGHAT and CDR2 is FQNNGV.

This clonotype has just a few counts. V usage is TRBV12-3 or TRBV12-4 and J usage is TRBJ1-2, with TRBD1 matching over 8 bases. This CDR3 spans 15 amino acids. The V and J ends lost 6 bases and 1 base, in that order; junction bases with no gene match: 7. The CDR3 bases are TGTGCCAGCAGACTCGACAGGGGAATTAACTATGGCTACACCTTC. Translated, it gives CASRLDRGINYGYTF.

The V and J genes are TRBV6-5 and TRBJ2-1; 12 bases are shared with TRBD2. Germline V gene data show CDR1 as MNHEY and CDR2 as SVGAGI. The CDR3 is 15 residues long. Trimming took 4 bases from V and 11 from J; bases not matched to a gene: 9. In nucleotides, the CDR3 is TGTGCCAGCAGTTCCTGGACTAGCGGGGCCTATAAGCAGTTCTTC. As protein: CASSSWTSGAYKQFF.

This clonotype was observed many times. The CDR3 loop reads CASSDLSSYNSPLHF. CDR3 DNA sequence: TGTGCCAGCAGCGACCTGAGCTCCTATAATTCACCCCTCCACTTT. The chain couples TRBV28 to TRBJ1-6; no clear D gene. The CDR3 has 15 amino acids. The V end lost 6 bases, the J end lost 0 bases, and 9 bases lay between the germline ends. CDR1 and CDR2 from the germline V gene are MDHEN and SYDVKM.

For the CDR3, the DNA is TGTGCCACCAGCAGAGGCGAGGGCGTCGATGAAAAACTGTTTTTT. It is translated as CATSRGEGVDEKLFF. This chain connects TRBV15 to TRBJ1-4; D is unclear. The germline V gene encodes CDR1 LNHNV and CDR2 YYDKDF (reference sequence). Deletions cut 1 base from V and 6 bases from J, with 12 bases between. The CDR3 runs 15 residues.

The sample holds a few counts of this clonotype. The DNA of the CDR3 is TGTGCCAGCAGCTTAGGCTCTTCAGCTCACAATGAGCAGTTCTTC. It codes for CASSLGSSAHNEQFF. V usage is TRBV7-6 and J usage is TRBJ2-1; D call uncertain. Germline V gene sequence: CDR1 SGHVS, CDR2 FNYEAQ. With 1 base removed from V and 5 bases from J, the gap between germline ends came to 12 bases. CDR3 length equals 15 residues.

This clonotype was detected only a few times. The rearrangement uses TRBV19 and TRBJ1-1, with 7 bases matching TRBD1. With 0 bases clipped from V and 5 bases from J, the junction kept 6 bases outside the gene matches. Germline-derived CDR1 and CDR2 are LNHDA and SQIVND (reference sequence). The CDR3 contains 15 residues. CDR3 region: CASSIEPTGMTEAFF. The CDR3, as DNA: TGTGCCAGTAGTATAGAGCCGACAGGGATGACTGAAGCTTTCTTT. The full variable domain, in which reference TRBV19 and TRBJ1-1 provide the parts outside the CDR3, is DGGITQSPKYLFRKEGQNVTLSCEQNLNHDAMYWYRQDPGQGLRLIYYSQIVNDFQKGDIAEGYSVSREKKESFPLTVTSAQKNPTAFYLCASSIEPTGMTEAFFGQGTRLTVV.

This clonotype was counted a few times. This sequence joins TRBV29-1 and TRBJ2-1; TRBD2 matches 7 bases. The CDR3 sequence is 15 residues long. J was trimmed by 7 bases and V by 5 bases; bases with no gene match: 14. Germline V gives CDR1 SQVTM, CDR2 ANQGSEA. The CDR3 region has the DNA TGCAGCGTTTTCCGGAGGGGCGGGAGAAATAATGAGCAGTTCTTC. It encodes CSVFRRGGRNNEQFF.

The rearrangement joins TRBV10-3 to TRBJ2-7; 7 nucleotides line up with TRBD2. The CDR3 totals 13 residues. The V gene's germline CDR1 is ENHRY and CDR2 SYGVKD. The junction had 1 base not matched to a gene; V was cut back by 2 bases and J by 3 bases. In nucleotides, the CDR3 is TGTGCCATCAGTGAGCCTAGCGGCTACGAGCAGTACTTC. Translated, it gives CAISEPSGYEQYF.

V usage is TRBV12-3 or TRBV12-4 and J usage is TRBJ1-5; no definite D call. Trimming left V 3 bases short and J 6 bases short, with 15 bases between. This CDR3 is built from 15 residues. The CDR3: CASSFYQRDRQPQHF. In DNA, the CDR3 is TGTGCCAGCAGTTTTTATCAACGGGATCGTCAGCCCCAGCATTTT.

The chain has TRBV28 and TRBJ1-6; 10 positions agree with TRBD1. The CDR3 has 15 residues. J lost 5 bases, V lost 4 bases, and 2 bases had no gene match. From germline, CDR1 is MDHEN and CDR2 SYDVKM. In DNA, the CDR3 is TGTGCCAGCAGTTCAGGGACAGGGGATAATTCACCCCTCCACTTT. Its protein is CASSSGTGDNSPLHF.

The chain employs TRBV19 and TRBJ2-3; 11 positions match TRBD2. CDR1 is LNHDA and CDR2 is SQIVND in the germline V gene (reference sequence). V trimming: 3 bases; J trimming: 1 base; junction bases outside the gene matches: 3. This CDR3 has 16 amino acids. The CDR3 coding sequence is TGTGCCAGTAGTATCTTGACTAGCGGGGGCACAGATACGCAGTATTTT. Protein: CASSILTSGGTDTQYF.

This clonotype has more than one count but fewer than ten. CDR3 coding DNA: TGTGCCAGCAGTTCCCGGGACCGATTCCAGACGAATTCACCCCTCCACTTT. Encoded protein: CASSSRDRFQTNSPLHF. The V call is TRBV12-3 or TRBV12-4, the J call TRBJ1-6; maybe TRBD1 (5 bases). The CDR3 totals 17 residues. Trimming removed 4 bases at V and 7 bases at J, with 20 bases between.

The chain combines TRBV29-1 with TRBJ2-5; possibly TRBD2 for D (5 bases). The CDR3 extends over 12 amino acids. Trimming removed 5 bases at V and 5 bases at J, with 12 bases between. CDR1 is SQVTM and CDR2 is ANQGSEA in the germline V gene. CDR3 protein: CSVQRASETQYF. The CDR3 region has the DNA TGCAGCGTTCAGCGAGCTAGCGAGACCCAGTACTTC. The full variable domain, with the rest looked up from reference TRBV29-1 and TRBJ2-5, is SAVISQKPSRDICQRGTSLTIQCQVDSQVTMMFWYRQQPGQSLTLIATANQGSEATYESGFVIDKFPISRPNLTFSTLTVSNMSPEDSSIYLCSVQRASETQYFGPGTRLLVL.